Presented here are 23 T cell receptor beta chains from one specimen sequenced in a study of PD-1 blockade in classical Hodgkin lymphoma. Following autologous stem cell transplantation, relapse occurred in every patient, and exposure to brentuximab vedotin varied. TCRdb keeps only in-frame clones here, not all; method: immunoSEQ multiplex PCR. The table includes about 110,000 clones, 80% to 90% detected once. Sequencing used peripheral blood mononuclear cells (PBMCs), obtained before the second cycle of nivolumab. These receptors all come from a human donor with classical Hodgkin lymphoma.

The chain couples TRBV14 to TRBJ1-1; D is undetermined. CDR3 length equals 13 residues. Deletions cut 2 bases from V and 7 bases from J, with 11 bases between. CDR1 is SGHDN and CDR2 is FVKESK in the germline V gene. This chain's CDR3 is CASSQIPHGEAFF. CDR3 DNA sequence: TGTGCCAGCAGCCAAATCCCTCACGGTGAAGCTTTCTTT.

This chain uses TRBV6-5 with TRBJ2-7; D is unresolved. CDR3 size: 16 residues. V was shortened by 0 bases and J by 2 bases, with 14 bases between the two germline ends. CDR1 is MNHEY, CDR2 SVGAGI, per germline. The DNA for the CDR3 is TGTGCCAGCAGTTACTCGACGGCGTCCTCTGCCTACGAGCAGTACTTC. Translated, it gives CASSYSTASSAYEQYF.

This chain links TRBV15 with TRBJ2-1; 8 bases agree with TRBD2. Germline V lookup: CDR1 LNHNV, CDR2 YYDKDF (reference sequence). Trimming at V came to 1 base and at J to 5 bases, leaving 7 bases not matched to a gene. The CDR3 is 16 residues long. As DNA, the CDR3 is TGTGCCACCAGCAGAGGGGGGACTAGAAGAAACAATGAGCAGTTCTTC. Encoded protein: CATSRGGTRRNNEQFF.

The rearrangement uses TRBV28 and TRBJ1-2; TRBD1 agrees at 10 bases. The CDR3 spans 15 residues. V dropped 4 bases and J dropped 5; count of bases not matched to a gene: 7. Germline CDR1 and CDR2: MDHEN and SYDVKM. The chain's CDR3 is CASSSLTGGEYGYTF. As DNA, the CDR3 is TGTGCCAGCAGTTCATTGACAGGGGGCGAGTATGGCTACACCTTC.

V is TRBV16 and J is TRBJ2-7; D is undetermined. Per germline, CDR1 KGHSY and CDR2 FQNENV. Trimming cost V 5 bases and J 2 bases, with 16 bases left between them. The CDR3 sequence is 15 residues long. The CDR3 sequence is CASSVFPPRPYEQYF. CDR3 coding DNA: TGTGCCAGCAGCGTTTTCCCCCCCCGGCCCTACGAGCAGTACTTC.

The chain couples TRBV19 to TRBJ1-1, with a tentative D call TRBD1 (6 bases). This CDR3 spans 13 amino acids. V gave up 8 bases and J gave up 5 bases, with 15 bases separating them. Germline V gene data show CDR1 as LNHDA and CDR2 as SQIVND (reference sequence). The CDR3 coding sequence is TGTGCCAGTTCAATAAATCAGGGGACTGAAGCTTTCTTT. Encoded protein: CASSINQGTEAFF. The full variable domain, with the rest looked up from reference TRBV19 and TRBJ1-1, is DGGITQSPKYLFRKEGQNVTLSCEQNLNHDAMYWYRQDPGQGLRLIYYSQIVNDFQKGDIAEGYSVSREKKESFPLTVTSAQKNPTAFYLCASSINQGTEAFFGQGTRLTVV.

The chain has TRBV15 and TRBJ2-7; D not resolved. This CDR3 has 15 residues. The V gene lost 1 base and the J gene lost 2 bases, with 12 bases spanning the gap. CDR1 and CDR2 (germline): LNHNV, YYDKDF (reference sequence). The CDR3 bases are TGTGCCACCAGCAGAGGTGTTGGCGGACCCTACGAGCAGTACTTC. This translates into CATSRGVGGPYEQYF.

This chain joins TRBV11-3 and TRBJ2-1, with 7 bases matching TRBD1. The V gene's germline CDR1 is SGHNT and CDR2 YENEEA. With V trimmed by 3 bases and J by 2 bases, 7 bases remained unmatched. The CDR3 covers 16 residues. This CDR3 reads CASSLSSGGPYNEQFF. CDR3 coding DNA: TGTGCCAGCAGCTTGTCGTCAGGGGGACCCTACAATGAGCAGTTCTTC. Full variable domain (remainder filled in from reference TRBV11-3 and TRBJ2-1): EAGVVQSPRYKIIEKKQPVAFWCNPISGHNTLYWYLQNLGQGPELLIRYENEEAVDDSQLPKDRFSAERLKGVDSTLKIQPAELGDSAVYLCASSLSSGGPYNEQFFGPGTRLTVL.

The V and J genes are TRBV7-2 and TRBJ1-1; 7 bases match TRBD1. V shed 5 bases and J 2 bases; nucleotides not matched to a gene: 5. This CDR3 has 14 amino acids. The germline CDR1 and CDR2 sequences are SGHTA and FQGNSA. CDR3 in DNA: TGTGCCAGCAGCCCTCGACAGGGAAACACTGAAGCTTTCTTT. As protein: CASSPRQGNTEAFF.

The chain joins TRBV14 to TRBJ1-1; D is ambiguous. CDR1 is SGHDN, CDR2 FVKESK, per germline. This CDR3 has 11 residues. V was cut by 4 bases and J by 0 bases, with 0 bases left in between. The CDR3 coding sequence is TGTGCCAGCAGCCTGAACACTGAAGCTTTCTTT. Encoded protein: CASSLNTEAFF.

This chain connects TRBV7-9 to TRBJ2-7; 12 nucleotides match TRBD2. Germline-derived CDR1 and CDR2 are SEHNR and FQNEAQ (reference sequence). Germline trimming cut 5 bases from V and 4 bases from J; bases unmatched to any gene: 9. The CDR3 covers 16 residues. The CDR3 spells CASSRWTSGTNYEQYF. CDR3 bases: TGTGCCAGCAGCCGTTGGACTAGCGGGACTAATTACGAGCAGTACTTC.

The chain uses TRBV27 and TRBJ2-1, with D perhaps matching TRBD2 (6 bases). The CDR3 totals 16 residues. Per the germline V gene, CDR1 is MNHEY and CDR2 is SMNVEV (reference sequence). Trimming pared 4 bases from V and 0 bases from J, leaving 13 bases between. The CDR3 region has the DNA TGTGCCAGCAGTTCGTCTAGCGAACCCTCCTACAATGAGCAGTTCTTC. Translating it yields CASSSSSEPSYNEQFF.

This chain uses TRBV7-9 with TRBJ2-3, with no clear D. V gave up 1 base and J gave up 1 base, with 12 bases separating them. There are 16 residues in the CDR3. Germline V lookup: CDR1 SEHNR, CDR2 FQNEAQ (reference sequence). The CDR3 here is CASSLVAGVGTDTQYF. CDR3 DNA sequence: TGTGCCAGCAGCTTAGTAGCTGGAGTAGGCACAGATACGCAGTATTTT. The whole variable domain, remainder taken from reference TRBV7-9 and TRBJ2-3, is DTGVSQNPRHKITKRGQNVTFRCDPISEHNRLYWYRQTLGQGPEFLTYFQNEAQLEKSRLLSDRFSAERPKGSFSTLEIQRTEQGDSAMYLCASSLVAGVGTDTQYFGPGTRLTVL.

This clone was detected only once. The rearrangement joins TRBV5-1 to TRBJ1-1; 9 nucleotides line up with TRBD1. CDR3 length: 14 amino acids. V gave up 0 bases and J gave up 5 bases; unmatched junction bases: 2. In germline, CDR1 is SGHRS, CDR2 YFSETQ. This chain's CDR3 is CASSLEGQGTEAFF. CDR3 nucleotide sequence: TGCGCCAGCAGCTTGGAGGGACAGGGAACTGAAGCTTTCTTT.

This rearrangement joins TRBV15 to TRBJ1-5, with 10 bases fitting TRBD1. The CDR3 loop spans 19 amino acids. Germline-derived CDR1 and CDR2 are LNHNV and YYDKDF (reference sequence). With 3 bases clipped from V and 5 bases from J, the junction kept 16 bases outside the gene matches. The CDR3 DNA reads TGTGCCACCAGCAGGGGTCGGTTGGGGGACAGGGGAATGGATCAGCCCCAGCATTTT. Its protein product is CATSRGRLGDRGMDQPQHF. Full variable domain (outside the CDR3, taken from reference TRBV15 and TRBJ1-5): DAMVIQNPRYQVTQFGKPVTLSCSQTLNHNVMYWYQQKSSQAPKLLFHYYDKDFNNEADTPDNFQSRRPNTSFCFLDIRSPGLGDTAMYLCATSRGRLGDRGMDQPQHFGDGTRLSIL.

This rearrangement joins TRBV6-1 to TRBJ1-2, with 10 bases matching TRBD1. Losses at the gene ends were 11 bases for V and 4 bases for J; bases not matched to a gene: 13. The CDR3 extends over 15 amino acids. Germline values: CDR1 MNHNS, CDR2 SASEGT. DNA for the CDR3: TGTGCCTTCCGAACAGTGGGACAGGGGATCTATGGCTACACCTTC. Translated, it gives CAFRTVGQGIYGYTF.

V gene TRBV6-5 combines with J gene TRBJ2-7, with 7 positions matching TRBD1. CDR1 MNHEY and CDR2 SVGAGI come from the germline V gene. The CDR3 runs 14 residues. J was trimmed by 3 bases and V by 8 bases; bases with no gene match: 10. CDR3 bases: TGTGCCAGCCGAAACGGGGACAGCCACTACGAGCAGTACTTC. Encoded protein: CASRNGDSHYEQYF.

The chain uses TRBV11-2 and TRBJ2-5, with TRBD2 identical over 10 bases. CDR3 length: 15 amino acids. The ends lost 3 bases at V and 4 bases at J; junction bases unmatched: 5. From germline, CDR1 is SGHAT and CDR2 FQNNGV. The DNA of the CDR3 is TGTGCCAGCAGCTTTTTAGCGGGAGGTCGAGAGACCCAGTACTTC. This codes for CASSFLAGGRETQYF.

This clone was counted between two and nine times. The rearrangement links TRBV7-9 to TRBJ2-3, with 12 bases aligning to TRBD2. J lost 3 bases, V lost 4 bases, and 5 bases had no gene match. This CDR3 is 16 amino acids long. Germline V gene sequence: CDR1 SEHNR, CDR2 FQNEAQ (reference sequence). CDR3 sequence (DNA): TGTGCCAGCAGCTCTACTAGCGGGGGGTTAACAGATACGCAGTATTTT. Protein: CASSSTSGGLTDTQYF.

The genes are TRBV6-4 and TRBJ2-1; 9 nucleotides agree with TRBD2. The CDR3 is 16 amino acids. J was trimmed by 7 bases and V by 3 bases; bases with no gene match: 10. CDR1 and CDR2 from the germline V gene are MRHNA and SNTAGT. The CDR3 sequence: CASSDFLAGDLNEQFF. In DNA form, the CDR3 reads TGTGCCAGCAGTGATTTTTTAGCGGGAGATCTAAATGAGCAGTTCTTC.

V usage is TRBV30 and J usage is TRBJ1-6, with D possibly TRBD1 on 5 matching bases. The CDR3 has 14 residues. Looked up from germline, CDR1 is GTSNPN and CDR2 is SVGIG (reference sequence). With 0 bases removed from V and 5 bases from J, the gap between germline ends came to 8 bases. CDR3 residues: CAWSVRQNNSPLHF. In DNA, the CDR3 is TGTGCCTGGAGTGTCCGACAGAATAATTCACCCCTCCACTTT. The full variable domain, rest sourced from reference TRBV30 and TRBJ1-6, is SQTIHQWPATLVQPVGSPLSLECTVEGTSNPNLYWYRQAAGRGLQLLFYSVGIGQISSEVPQNLSASRPQDRQFILSSKKLLLSDSGFYLCAWSVRQNNSPLHFGNGTRLTVT.

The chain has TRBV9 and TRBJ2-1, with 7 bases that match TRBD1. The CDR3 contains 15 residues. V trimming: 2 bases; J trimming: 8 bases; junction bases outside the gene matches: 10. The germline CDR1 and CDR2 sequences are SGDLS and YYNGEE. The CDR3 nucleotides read TGTGCCAGCAGCGTGGGGCCAGGGGGTATTGATGAGCAGTTCTTC. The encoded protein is CASSVGPGGIDEQFF.

The CDR3 DNA reads as TGTGCCACCGCCCTCTGGGACAGAAGCTACGAGCAGTACTTC. Translating gives CATALWDRSYEQYF. The rearrangement joins TRBV19 to TRBJ2-7; 7 bases map to TRBD1. With 10 bases clipped from V and 3 bases from J, the junction kept 12 bases outside the gene matches. Germline CDR1 reads LNHDA; CDR2 reads SQIVND (reference sequence). CDR3 length: 14 residues.